The sequence of this T cell receptor (beta chain) was determined in a study of PD-1 blockade in mismatch repair-deficient tumors. Produced via immunoSEQ multiplex PCR; TCRdb's table is partial and in-frame only. The repertoire holds about 110,000 clones, with over 65% as singletons. The V end was cut by 2 bases, the J end by 4 bases, with 7 bases between. Germline V lookup: CDR1 SGDLS, CDR2 YYNGEE. The CDR3 has 12 residues. The input for sequencing was peripheral blood, taken 60 weeks after starting pembrolizumab. The chain joins TRBV9 to TRBJ2-7, with D possibly TRBD1 on 5 matching bases. This receptor was taken from an adult with mismatch repair-deficient cancer. The CDR3 DNA reads TGTGCCAGCAGCGTCCAGGGTTACGAGCAGTACTTC. It translates to CASSVQGYEQYF.